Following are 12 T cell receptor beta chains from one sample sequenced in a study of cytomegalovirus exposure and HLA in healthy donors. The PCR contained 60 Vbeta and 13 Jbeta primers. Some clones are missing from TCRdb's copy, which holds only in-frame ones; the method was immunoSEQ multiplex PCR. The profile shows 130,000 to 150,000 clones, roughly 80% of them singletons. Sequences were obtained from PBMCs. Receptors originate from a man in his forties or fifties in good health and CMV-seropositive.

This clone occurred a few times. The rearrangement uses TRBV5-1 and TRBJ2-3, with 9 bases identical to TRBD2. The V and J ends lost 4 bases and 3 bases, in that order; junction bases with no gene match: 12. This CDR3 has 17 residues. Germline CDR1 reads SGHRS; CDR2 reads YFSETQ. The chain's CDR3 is CASSPVGAGGWTDTQYF. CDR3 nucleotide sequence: TGCGCCAGCAGCCCGGTCGGAGCGGGAGGATGGACAGATACGCAGTATTTT.

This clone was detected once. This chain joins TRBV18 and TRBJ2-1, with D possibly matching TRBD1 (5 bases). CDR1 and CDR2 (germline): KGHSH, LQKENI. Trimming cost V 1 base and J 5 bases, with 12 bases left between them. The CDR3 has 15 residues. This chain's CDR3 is CASSPQLDTNNEQFF. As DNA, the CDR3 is TGTGCCAGCTCACCACAGTTGGACACCAACAATGAGCAGTTCTTC.

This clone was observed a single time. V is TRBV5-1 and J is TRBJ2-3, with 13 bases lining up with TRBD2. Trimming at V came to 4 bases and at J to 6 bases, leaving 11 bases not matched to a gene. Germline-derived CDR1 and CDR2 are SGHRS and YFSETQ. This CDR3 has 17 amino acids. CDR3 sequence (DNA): TGCGCCAGCAGCATTAGAGCCGGGACTAGCGGGATTGATACGCAGTATTTT. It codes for CASSIRAGTSGIDTQYF.

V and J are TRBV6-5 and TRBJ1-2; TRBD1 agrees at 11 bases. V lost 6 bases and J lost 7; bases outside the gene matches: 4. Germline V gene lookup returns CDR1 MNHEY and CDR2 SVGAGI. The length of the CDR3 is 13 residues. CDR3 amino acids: CASSRGQGGGYTF. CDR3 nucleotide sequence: TGTGCCAGCAGCAGGGGACAGGGGGGTGGCTACACCTTC.

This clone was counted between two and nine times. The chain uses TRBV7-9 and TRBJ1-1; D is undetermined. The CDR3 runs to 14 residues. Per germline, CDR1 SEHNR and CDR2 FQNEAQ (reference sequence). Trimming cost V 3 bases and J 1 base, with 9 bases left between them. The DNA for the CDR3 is TGTGCCAGCAGCTTTGCAGGAACGAACACTGAAGCTTTCTTT. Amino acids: CASSFAGTNTEAFF.

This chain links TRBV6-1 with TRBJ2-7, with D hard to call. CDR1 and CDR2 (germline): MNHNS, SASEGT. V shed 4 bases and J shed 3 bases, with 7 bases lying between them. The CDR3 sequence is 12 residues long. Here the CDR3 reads CASSGLVYEQYF. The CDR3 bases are TGTGCCAGCAGTGGGCTAGTCTACGAGCAGTACTTC.

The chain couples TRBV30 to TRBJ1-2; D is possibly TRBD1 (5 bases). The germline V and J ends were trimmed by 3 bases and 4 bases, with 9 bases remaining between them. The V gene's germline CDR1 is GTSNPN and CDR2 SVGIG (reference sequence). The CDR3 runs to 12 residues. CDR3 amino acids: CAWRGLPYGYTF. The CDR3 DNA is TGTGCCTGGAGGGGGCTACCCTATGGCTACACCTTC.

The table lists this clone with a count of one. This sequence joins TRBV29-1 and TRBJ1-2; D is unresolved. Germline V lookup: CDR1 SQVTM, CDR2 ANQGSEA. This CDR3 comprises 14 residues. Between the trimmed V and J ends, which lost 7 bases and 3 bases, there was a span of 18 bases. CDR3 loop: CSALPVGRDYGYTF. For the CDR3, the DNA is TGCAGCGCCCTACCGGTGGGCAGAGACTATGGCTACACCTTC.

CDR3: CASLEGSNYGYTF. The CDR3 bases are TGTGCCAGTCTTGAGGGTTCTAACTATGGCTACACCTTC. The chain carries TRBV28 and TRBJ1-2; D is unresolved. V was shortened by 9 bases and J by 0 bases, with 11 bases between the two germline ends. Per germline, CDR1 MDHEN and CDR2 SYDVKM. CDR3 size: 13 residues.

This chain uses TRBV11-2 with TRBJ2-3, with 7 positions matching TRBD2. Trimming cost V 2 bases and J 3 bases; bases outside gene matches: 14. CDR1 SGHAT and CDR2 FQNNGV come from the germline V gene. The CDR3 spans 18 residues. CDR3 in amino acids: CASSLWRSGGSTTDTQYF. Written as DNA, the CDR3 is TGTGCCAGCAGCTTATGGAGGTCTGGCGGGAGTACGACAGATACGCAGTATTTT.

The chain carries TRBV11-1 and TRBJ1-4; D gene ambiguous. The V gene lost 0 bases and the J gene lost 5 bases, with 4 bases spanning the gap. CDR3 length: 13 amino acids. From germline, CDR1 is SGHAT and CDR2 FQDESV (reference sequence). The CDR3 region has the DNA TGTGCCAGCAGCTTAGCAGAGAATGAAAAACTGTTTTTT. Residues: CASSLAENEKLFF.

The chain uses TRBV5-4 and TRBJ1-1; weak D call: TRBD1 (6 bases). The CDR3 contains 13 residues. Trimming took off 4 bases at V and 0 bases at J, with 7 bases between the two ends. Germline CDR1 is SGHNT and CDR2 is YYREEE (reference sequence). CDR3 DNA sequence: TGTGCCAGCAGCAAGGGGGTGAACACTGAAGCTTTCTTT. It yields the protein CASSKGVNTEAFF.